The 14 T cell receptor beta chains below all came from one sample that was sequenced in a study of radiotherapy plus CTLA-4 blockade in lung cancer. Profiled with immunoSEQ multiplex PCR; TCRdb holds only in-frame clones, not every one. This sample carries about 78,000 clones, approximately 86% of them seen once, and the ten largest clones take just over 2%. The material was peripheral blood, obtained from a patient treated with radiotherapy plus ipilimumab. The receptors were sampled from a human donor with non-small cell lung cancer who had a partial response to radiotherapy plus ipilimumab.

The chain couples TRBV6-1 to TRBJ2-3; D possibly corresponds to TRBD2 (6 bases). The V and J ends lost 2 bases and 7 bases respectively, with 13 bases between them. The CDR3 extends over 14 amino acids. Germline CDR1 reads MNHNS; CDR2 reads SASEGT. The CDR3 region is CASSERRELYTQYF. The CDR3 nucleotides read TGTGCCAGCAGTGAACGACGGGAGTTGTATACGCAGTATTTT.

The genes are TRBV21-1 and TRBJ2-1; the table assigns TRBD2, which was not confirmed against the DNA. TRBV21-1 is assigned pseudogene status. The CDR3 consists of 14 residues. The CDR3: CASSRDGRGNEQFF. The CDR3 bases are TGTGCCAGCAGCAGGGACGGGAGGGGCAATGAGCAGTTCTTC.

The chain is built from TRBV5-4 and TRBJ1-4; D might be TRBD1 (6 bases). V gave up 4 bases and J gave up 7 bases, with 14 bases separating them. The CDR3 spans 14 residues. The germline V gene has CDR1 SGHNT and CDR2 YYREEE (reference sequence). CDR3 sequence (DNA): TGTGCCAGCAGCCCGGGAGGACAGACTGAAAAACTGTTTTTT. It codes for CASSPGGQTEKLFF.

V usage is TRBV18 and J usage is TRBJ2-5, with 9 bases identical to TRBD1. The CDR3 spans 15 residues. Trimming took 3 bases from V and 5 from J; bases not matched to a gene: 7. The germline V gene encodes CDR1 KGHSH and CDR2 LQKENI. CDR3 in amino acids: CASSPRTGGFETQYF. Here the CDR3 DNA reads TGTGCCAGCTCACCTAGAACAGGGGGCTTCGAGACCCAGTACTTC.

The CDR3 loop reads CASSSMGTSGILEREQYF. In nucleotides, the CDR3 is TGTGCCAGCAGTTCAATGGGGACTAGCGGGATCCTCGAGAGGGAGCAGTACTTC. The V call is TRBV27, the J call TRBJ2-7; the match to TRBD2 covers 13 bases. Germline V gene sequence: CDR1 MNHEY, CDR2 SMNVEV (reference sequence). Trimming cost V 4 bases and J 7 bases; bases outside gene matches: 16. The length of the CDR3 is 18 residues.

This sequence joins TRBV14 and TRBJ2-5, with 9 bases that match TRBD2. Trimming removed 0 bases from V and 5 bases from J; junction bases left unmatched: 10. Germline V lookup: CDR1 SGHDN, CDR2 FVKESK. The CDR3 runs 17 residues. CDR3 amino acids: CASSQDAGGPEVETQYF. CDR3 DNA sequence: TGTGCCAGCAGCCAAGATGCGGGAGGGCCGGAGGTGGAGACCCAGTACTTC.

This clone was found a few times. The gene calls are TRBV7-9 and TRBJ1-1; D gene unclear. Germline V gives CDR1 SEHNR, CDR2 FQNEAQ (reference sequence). V was trimmed by 7 bases and J by 1 base, leaving 13 bases between them. The CDR3 loop spans 14 amino acids. CDR3 sequence reads: CASTRTTGNTEAFF. In DNA, the CDR3 is TGTGCCAGCACCCGAACGACGGGGAACACTGAAGCTTTCTTT. The complete variable domain, with remaining parts taken from reference TRBV7-9 and TRBJ1-1, reads DTGVSQNPRHKITKRGQNVTFRCDPISEHNRLYWYRQTLGQGPEFLTYFQNEAQLEKSRLLSDRFSAERPKGSFSTLEIQRTEQGDSAMYLCASTRTTGNTEAFFGQGTRLTVV.

In DNA form, the CDR3 reads TGTGCCAGCAGCGCCGGGGCTAGCGGGATCAATGAGCAGTTCTTC. Protein product: CASSAGASGINEQFF. The chain recombines TRBV9 with TRBJ2-1; TRBD2 aligns across 9 bases. J gave up 6 bases and V 3 bases, and 7 bases lay outside the gene matches. Germline V CDR1 and CDR2: SGDLS, YYNGEE. The CDR3 length is 15 residues. The full variable domain, rest sourced from reference TRBV9 and TRBJ2-1, is DSGVTQTPKHLITATGQRVTLRCSPRSGDLSVYWYQQSLDQGLQFLIQYYNGEERAKGNILERFSAQQFPDLHSELNLSSLELGDSALYFCASSAGASGINEQFFGPGTRLTVL.

This chain links TRBV5-1 with TRBJ2-7; 10 nucleotides agree with TRBD1. The trim removed 3 bases at V and 7 bases at J, leaving 10 bases unmatched. The CDR3 covers 15 residues. Germline CDR1 SGHRS, CDR2 YFSETQ. CDR3 protein: CASSWTGTGDGEQYF. The CDR3 DNA follows: TGCGCCAGCAGCTGGACCGGGACAGGGGATGGGGAGCAGTACTTC. Together with reference TRBV5-1 and TRBJ2-7, the CDR3 gives the full variable domain: KAGVTQTPRYLIKTRGQQVTLSCSPISGHRSVSWYQQTPGQGLQFLFEYFSETQRNKGNFPGRFSGRQFSNSRSEMNVSTLELGDSALYLCASSWTGTGDGEQYFGPGTRLTVT.

The CDR3 sequence: CASSPSSGRNIQYF. The DNA of the CDR3 is TGTGCCAGCTCCCCCTCTAGCGGGAGAAACATTCAGTACTTC. The genes are TRBV25-1 and TRBJ2-4; 10 bases agree with TRBD2. Germline V gene sequence: CDR1 MGHDK, CDR2 SYGVNS. The CDR3 is 14 amino acids. Germline trimming cut 8 bases from V and 6 bases from J; bases unmatched to any gene: 7. Full variable domain (remainder filled in from reference TRBV25-1 and TRBJ2-4): EADIYQTPRYLVIGTGKKITLECSQTMGHDKMYWYQQDPGMELHLIHYSYGVNSTEKGDLSSESTVSRIRTEHFPLTLESARPSHTSQYLCASSPSSGRNIQYFGAGTRLSVL.

This clone was picked up a small number of times. The chain employs TRBV6-6 and TRBJ1-2; D unresolved. The V gene's germline CDR1 is MNHNY and CDR2 SVGAGI (reference sequence). V was clipped by 5 bases and J by 5 bases, with 15 bases between them. This CDR3 is 14 amino acids long. The CDR3 reads CASSGREGKYGYTF. The CDR3, as DNA: TGTGCCAGCAGTGGAAGGGAGGGAAAGTATGGCTACACCTTC.

There are a few counts of this clone. The V gene is TRBV7-2, the J gene TRBJ2-1; 7 nucleotides match TRBD2. This CDR3 region has 15 residues. Losses at the gene ends were 3 bases for V and 1 base for J; bases not matched to a gene: 3. Germline V gene lookup returns CDR1 SGHTA and CDR2 FQGNSA. The CDR3 here is CASSFPAGSYNEQFF. The CDR3, as DNA: TGTGCCAGCAGCTTCCCAGCGGGATCCTACAATGAGCAGTTCTTC.

CDR3 region: CASSNPVTGNTIYF. The DNA for the CDR3 is TGTGCCAGCTCGAACCCAGTCACGGGAAACACCATATATTTT. The V gene is TRBV18, the J gene TRBJ1-3; D call uncertain. The CDR3 has 14 residues. Germline V gene lookup returns CDR1 KGHSH and CDR2 LQKENI. The V end lost 6 bases, the J end lost 4 bases, and 13 bases lay between the germline ends.

Only a few counts were recorded for this clone. CDR3: CASSSTGDVYGYTF. The CDR3 DNA reads TGTGCCAGCAGCTCGACAGGGGACGTCTATGGCTACACCTTC. This chain connects TRBV5-4 to TRBJ1-2; 8 bases map to TRBD1. This CDR3 spans 14 amino acids. V dropped 3 bases and J dropped 4; count of bases not matched to a gene: 5. Per the germline V gene, CDR1 is SGHNT and CDR2 is YYREEE (reference sequence).